Listed here are 2 T cell receptor beta chains from one sample, sequenced in a study of shared clonotypes between healthy human individuals. Profiled with immunoSEQ multiplex PCR; TCRdb holds only in-frame clones, not every one. The table lists roughly 2.6 million clones, more than 80% of them singletons. The material sequenced was naive CD4+ T cells sorted from blood. The subset here: CD45RA+ positively selected. Receptors were obtained from a man younger than 35 in good health.

The chain links TRBV11-2 to TRBJ2-7; TRBD1 aligns across 7 bases. This CDR3 region has 14 residues. Germline CDR1 SGHAT, CDR2 FQNNGV. The V gene end was trimmed by 0 bases and the J gene end by 7 bases; junction bases not matched to a gene: 6. The CDR3 sequence: CASSLDWTGWEQYF. For the CDR3, the DNA is TGTGCCAGCAGCTTAGATTGGACAGGTTGGGAGCAGTACTTC.

The J gene is TRBJ1-5, the V gene TRBV2; 7 nucleotides line up with TRBD1. CDR3 length: 15 residues. Looked up from germline, CDR1 is SNHLY and CDR2 is FYNNEI. V lost 7 bases to trimming and J lost 7 bases; unmatched junction nucleotides: 13. DNA of the CDR3: TGTGCCAGCAACCTCGGACAGGCTTTGTCGCAGCCCCAGCATTTT. Amino acid sequence: CASNLGQALSQPQHF.